A selection of T cell receptor beta chains follows, all from one sample in a study of regulatory T cells in long-lasting Graves disease. TCRdb processed the multiplex PCR reads anew with MiXCR; each CDR3 protein has one entry. The repertoire holds approximately 270,000 distinct CDR3 sequences, with around a sixth as singletons. These data are also associated with another study on T cells in Graves' hyperthyroidism and ophthalmopathy.

This specimen was peripheral blood mononuclear cells (PBMCs), taken at new diagnosis, from a patient treated with antithyroid drugs. The receptors originated from a woman aged 30 to 39 with Graves disease. Both conserved end residues are part of each CDR3. The D gene is left open where the match is weak. Size is omitted from some rows. Given values are once, few, many or a class for expanded clones.

TRBJ1-1 TRBV9 many - CASSTQGRMNTEAFF TGTGCCAGCAGCACGCAGGGGAGGATGAACACTGAAGCTTTCTTT
TRBJ2-7 TRBV20-1 many TRBD1 CSARAGTGSYEQYF TGCAGTGCTAGGGCCGGGACAGGGTCCTACGAGCAGTACTTC
TRBJ2-5 TRBV7-8 - TRBD2 CASSFRTSGSQGQETQYF TGTGCCAGCAGCTTCCGTACTAGCGGGAGTCAGGGCCAAGAGACCCAGTACTTC
TRBJ2-1 TRBV10-3 - - CAISDGGHNYEQFF TGTGCCATCAGTGATGGGGGACATAACTATGAGCAGTTCTTC
TRBJ2-7 TRBV27 many TRBD2 CASSFRPAGSFNEQYF TGTGCCAGCAGTTTTCGTCCAGCGGGGAGCTTTAACGAGCAGTACTTC
TRBJ1-6 TRBV2 - - CASSESVWTFPSSYNSPLHF TGTGCCAGCAGTGAGAGTGTTTGGACATTTCCAAGCTCCTATAATTCACCCCTCCACTTT
TRBJ2-5 TRBV5-1 many - CASSPRLGQETQYF TGCGCCAGCAGCCCTAGACTAGGGCAAGAGACCCAGTACTTC
TRBJ1-1 TRBV6-1 many - CASSVQGGYTEAFF TGTGCCAGCAGTGTTCAAGGGGGGTACACTGAAGCTTTCTTT
TRBJ2-3 TRBV28 many TRBD2 CASSFLAGAATQYF TGTGCCAGCAGTTTCCTAGCGGGGGCAGCTACGCAGTATTTT
TRBJ1-1 TRBV27 many - CASRFRLNTEAFF TGTGCCAGCAGATTCAGGTTGAACACTGAAGCTTTCTTT
TRBJ1-5 TRBV4-2 - TRBD1 CASSQADRNSNQPQHF TGTGCCAGCAGCCAAGCGGACAGGAATAGCAATCAGCCCCAGCATTTT
TRBJ1-5 TRBV7-2 many TRBD1 CASSPGQRQPQHF TGTGCCAGCAGCCCGGGACAGCGTCAGCCCCAGCATTTT
TRBJ1-2 TRBV5-4 - TRBD1 CASGDQGGPNYGYTF TGTGCCAGCGGCGATCAGGGGGGCCCTAACTATGGCTACACCTTC
TRBJ1-4 TRBV9 many - CASRGAQGEKLFF TGTGCCTCGAGGGGGGCCCAGGGTGAAAAACTGTTTTTT
TRBJ2-3 TRBV6-1 many - CASRGTGWDTQYF TGTGCCAGCAGAGGGACCGGTTGGGATACGCAGTATTTT
TRBJ2-7 TRBV7-9 many - CASSPVGVYNEQYF TGTGCCAGCAGCCCGGTCGGGGTTTACAACGAGCAGTACTTC
TRBJ1-4 TRBV9 many - CASSMGGEEKLFF TGTGCCAGCAGCATGGGGGGCGAAGAAAAACTGTTTTTT
TRBJ1-4 TRBV7-7 many - CASSSGGRLGEKLFF TGTGCTAGCAGCTCAGGAGGGAGGTTGGGAGAAAAACTGTTTTTT
TRBJ2-7 TRBV7-2 - - CASSLPGLPYEQYF TGTGCCAGCAGCCTCCCCGGGCTCCCCTACGAGCAGTACTTC
TRBJ2-4 TRBV6-1 many - CASSEVGGLAKNIQYF TGTGCCAGCAGTGAAGTGGGGGGACTAGCCAAAAACATTCAGTACTTC
TRBJ2-5 TRBV20-1 many - CSAEQTEETQYF TGCAGTGCTGAACAGACGGAAGAGACCCAGTACTTC
TRBJ2-5 TRBV20-1 many - CSARVGGGRETQYF TGCAGTGCTAGAGTGGGGGGGGGCAGGGAGACCCAGTACTTC
TRBJ2-3 TRBV7-9 many - CASSARGTDTQYF TGTGCCAGCAGTGCGCGGGGCACAGATACGCAGTATTTT
TRBJ2-2 TRBV29-1 - - CSVGGGQTTNTGELFF TGCAGCGTTGGGGGGGGACAGACTACTAACACCGGGGAGCTGTTTTTT
TRBJ2-3 TRBV12-3/TRBV12-4 - TRBD1 CASSLRQGVTDTQYF TGTGCCAGCAGTTTGCGACAGGGGGTCACAGATACGCAGTATTTT
TRBJ1-4 TRBV5-1 many - CASSLGVGVMDEKLFF TGCGCCAGCAGCTTGGGGGTGGGGGTCATGGATGAAAAACTGTTTTTT